A single sample gave rise to the 15 T cell receptor beta chains below, sequenced in a study of immune characterization of retroperitoneal liposarcoma. TCRdb itself ran the PCR reads through MiXCR, one entry per CDR3 protein. The sample includes about 10,000 distinct CDR3 sequences, around 28% of them seen just once. Sequenced: tumor tissue. All receptors come from a male donor with retroperitoneal liposarcoma.

V is TRBV6-1 and J is TRBJ2-3; possibly TRBD1 or TRBD2 for D (5 bases each). Trimming removed 7 bases at V and 2 bases at J, with 13 bases between. The length of the CDR3 is 14 residues. Germline assignment: CDR1 MNHNS and CDR2 SASEGT. This CDR3 reads CASKLRDPTDTQYF. The CDR3 nucleotides are TGTGCCAGCAAGCTCAGGGACCCCACAGATACGCAGTATTTT.

V usage is TRBV11-2 and J usage is TRBJ2-4, with D possibly called TRBD1 or TRBD2 (5 bases each). The J call is uncertain, as TRBJ2-7 better fits the DNA end. CDR1 is SGHAT and CDR2 is FQNNGV in the germline V gene. This CDR3 has 16 residues. The CDR3 region is CASSPRVGTDGYEQYF. The CDR3 region has the DNA TGTGCCAGCAGTCCCCGGGTAGGGACCGATGGCTACGAGCAGTACTTC.

The chain employs TRBV25-1 and TRBJ2-1, with D perhaps TRBD2 (5 bases). The J call may be wrong; the DNA end is better matched by TRBJ2-7. CDR1 and CDR2 (germline): MGHDK, SYGVNS. The CDR3 is made up of 14 amino acids. DNA for the CDR3: TGTGCCAGCACCCCAGAGGGCACTTACAATGAGCAGTACTTC. Protein: CASTPEGTYNEQYF.

In its sample, this clonotype was seen a few times. The chain carries TRBV6-1 and TRBJ2-3; tentatively, D is TRBD1 or TRBD2 (5 bases each). This CDR3 contains 16 residues. The V and J ends lost 10 bases and 5 bases respectively, with 25 bases between them. Germline assignment: CDR1 MNHNS and CDR2 SASEGT. DNA of the CDR3: TGTGCCACCTTGTGGGGCCCGGAGGCTTCTGGAGATACGCAGTATTTT. Translation: CATLWGPEASGDTQYF.

CDR3 in amino acids: CASTRRLTGPQETQYF. For the CDR3, the DNA is TGTGCCAGCACTAGAAGGTTAACAGGCCCACAAGAGACCCAGTACTTC. The chain recombines TRBV6-1 with TRBJ2-1; perhaps TRBD1 as D (5 bases). The end of the DNA aligns better with TRBJ2-5, so the J call may be wrong. Germline V lookup: CDR1 MNHNS, CDR2 SASEGT. CDR3 length: 16 amino acids.

This clonotype is judged medium-sized. The chain is built from TRBV7-6 and TRBJ2-1, with D possibly matching TRBD1 (7 bases). The V end was cut by 2 bases, the J end by 10 bases, with 15 bases between. Per germline, CDR1 SGHVS and CDR2 FNYEAQ. The CDR3 totals 14 residues. Here the CDR3 reads CASSLRQGGYEQFF. Written as DNA, the CDR3 is TGTGCCAGCAGCTTACGCCAGGGGGGATACGAGCAGTTCTTC.

This clonotype was detected many times. The V gene is TRBV6-1, the J gene TRBJ2-6; D gene ambiguous. V dropped 6 bases and J dropped 0 bases, with 9 bases sitting between them. The length of the CDR3 is 15 residues. Germline CDR1 MNHNS, CDR2 SASEGT. The CDR3 loop reads CASRPLISGANVLTF. The DNA of the CDR3 is TGTGCCAGCAGGCCACTAATCTCTGGGGCCAACGTCCTGACTTTC.

The chain recombines TRBV6-1 with TRBJ2-3; D possibly corresponds to TRBD2 (7 bases). Trimming pared 5 bases from V and 2 bases from J, leaving 20 bases between. This CDR3 is 17 amino acids long. The germline V gene encodes CDR1 MNHNS and CDR2 SASEGT. The CDR3 is CASSYAAGGGFTDTQYF. CDR3 sequence (DNA): TGTGCCAGCAGTTATGCCGCGGGCGGGGGCTTCACAGATACGCAGTATTTT.

Note on this clonotype: At one boundary the junction diverges from the germline segment, which might be a read error. The chain is built from TRBV7-8 and TRBJ2-5; perhaps TRBD2 as D (7 bases). CDR1 is SGHVS and CDR2 is FQNEAQ in the germline V gene. The CDR3 length is 14 residues. The CDR3 is CASTLGGGQETQYF. CDR3 nucleotides: TGTGCCAGCACCTTAGGGGGGGGGCAAGAGACCCAGTACTTC.

V usage is TRBV11-3 and J usage is TRBJ2-5; TRBD2 aligns across 11 bases. Germline V gives CDR1 SGHNT, CDR2 YENEEA. V was clipped by 6 bases and J by 2 bases; unmatched bases: 5. This CDR3 contains 15 residues. The CDR3 loop reads CASSFLAGGQETQYF. The CDR3 DNA sequence: TGTGCCAGCAGTTTCCTAGCGGGAGGACAAGAGACCCAGTACTTC.

This clonotype was detected many times. This chain joins TRBV12-3 or TRBV12-4 and TRBJ2-1; D is ambiguous. The CDR3 extends over 13 amino acids. V lost 7 bases, J lost 13 bases, and 20 bases lay in between. The DNA for the CDR3 is TGTGCCAGCACCTCCTCCTCTCAAGAGACCCAGTTCTTC. Translation gives CASTSSSQETQFF.

This clonotype is classed as medium-sized. The rearrangement links TRBV12-3 or TRBV12-4 to TRBJ2-1, with 9 bases identical to TRBD2. This CDR3 comprises 17 residues. V was pared by 1 base and J by 4 bases, with 8 bases of the junction left unmatched. The chain's CDR3 is CASSLVVSGGAYNEQFF. Written as DNA, the CDR3 is TGTGCCAGCAGTTTAGTAGTTAGCGGGGGTGCGTACAATGAGCAGTTCTTC.

This clonotype was found a few times. This sequence joins TRBV6-9 and TRBJ2-1; D is unresolved. The germline V gene encodes CDR1 MNHGY and CDR2 SVAAGI. There are 14 residues in the CDR3. The V end was cut by 3 bases, the J end by 10 bases, with 16 bases between. CDR3 region: CASSYGRSSYEQFF. CDR3 coding DNA: TGTGCCAGCAGTTACGGCAGGAGCTCCTACGAGCAGTTCTTC.

V usage is TRBV7-2 and J usage is TRBJ1-1; D unresolved. Germline CDR1 is SGHTA and CDR2 is FQGNSA. The CDR3 is made up of 13 amino acids. V gave up 5 bases and J gave up 7 bases, with 14 bases separating them. Here the CDR3 reads CASSITRGGEAFF. The CDR3 bases are TGTGCCAGCAGCATAACCCGTGGAGGTGAAGCTTTCTTT.

The V call is TRBV6-6, the J call TRBJ2-1, with 10 bases fitting TRBD2. The J call is doubtful: the DNA matches TRBJ2-7 better. The CDR3 is 14 amino acids. Germline CDR1 reads MNHNY; CDR2 reads SVGAGI (reference sequence). This CDR3 is CASSLGLASNEQYF. The DNA for the CDR3 is TGTGCCAGCAGCTTGGGACTAGCGAGCAATGAGCAGTACTTC.